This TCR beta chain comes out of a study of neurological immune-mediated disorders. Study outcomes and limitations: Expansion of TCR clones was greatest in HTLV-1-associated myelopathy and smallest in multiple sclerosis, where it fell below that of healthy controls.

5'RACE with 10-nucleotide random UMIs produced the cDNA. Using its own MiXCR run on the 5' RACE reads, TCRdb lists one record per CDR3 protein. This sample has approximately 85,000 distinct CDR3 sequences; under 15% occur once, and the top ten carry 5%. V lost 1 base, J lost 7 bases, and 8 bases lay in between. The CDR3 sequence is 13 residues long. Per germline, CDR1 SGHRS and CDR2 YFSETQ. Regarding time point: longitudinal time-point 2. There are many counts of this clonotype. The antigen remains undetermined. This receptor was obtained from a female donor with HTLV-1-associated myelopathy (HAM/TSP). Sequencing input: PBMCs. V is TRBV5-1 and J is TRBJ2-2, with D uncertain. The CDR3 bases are TGCGCCAGCAGCTTGATAAGCGACGGGGAGCTGTTTTTT. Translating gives CASSLISDGELFF.